Listed below are T cell receptor beta chains from one sample, sequenced in a study of CD8+CD57+ T cells in acquired aplastic anemia. MiXCR was run by TCRdb on the reads, yielding one entry per CDR3 protein. The table includes about half a million distinct CDR3 sequences, around 33% detected once. Sequenced input: sorted CD4+, CD8+, or CD8+CD57+ T cells (not recorded which) from PBMCs. The source of these receptors is a human donor with aplastic anemia. CDR3s include the opening cysteine and the closing phenylalanine or tryptophan. D genes are given only for firm matches. Clone sizes are given selectively: once, few, many, or a class where the clone is expanded.

size,V,J,D,DNA,CDR3
many,TRBV15,TRBJ2-1,TRBD2,TGTGCCACCAGCAGAGCCGGGGGGGCCACCTACAATGAGCAGTTCTTC,CATSRAGGATYNEQFF
many,TRBV20-1,TRBJ2-5,TRBD2,TGCAGTGCTCGGCGGGAGGCACAAGAGACCCAGTACTTC,CSARREAQETQYF
many,TRBV7-2,TRBJ1-1,NA,TGTGCCAGCAGCTTGTTTGGGACAACTGAAGCTTTCTTT,CASSLFGTTEAFF
few,TRBV14,TRBJ2-7,NA,TGTGCCAGCAAGGATCCCTACGAGCAGTACTTC,CASKDPYEQYF
NA,TRBV30,TRBJ1-6,NA,TGTGCCTGGGGAAGGGACGGTGAGAATTCACCCCTCCACTTT,CAWGRDGENSPLHF
many,TRBV6-4,TRBJ1-2,NA,TGTGCCAGCGTCCATCCAAGAGTGGACTATGGCTACACCTTC,CASVHPRVDYGYTF
many,TRBV29-1,TRBJ1-2,TRBD1,TGCAGCGTGGATACAGGGGTGGACACCTTC,CSVDTGVDTF
NA,TRBV7-9,TRBJ2-7,NA,TGTGCCAGCAGCCCCGCCGGGATTTCCTACGAGCAGTACTTC,CASSPAGISYEQYF
NA,TRBV19,TRBJ1-6,NA,TGTGCCTGGAGTGTCGGAGAAAGCCTTTCACCCCTCCACTTT,CAWSVGESLSPLHF
once,TRBV30,TRBJ2-1,NA,TGTGCCCGTATTGGCTACAATGAGCAGTTCTTC,CARIGYNEQFF
many,TRBV4-3,TRBJ2-5,NA,TGCGCCAGCAGCCAAGGGAACCAAGAGACCCAGTACTTC,CASSQGNQETQYF
few,TRBV15,TRBJ1-1,NA,TGTGCCACCAGCAGTTCTGAGAACACTGAAGCTTTCTTT,CATSSSENTEAFF
many,TRBV9,TRBJ1-6,NA,TGTGCCAGCAGCACAAGCGGAGGACAGAATTCACCCCTCCACTTT,CASSTSGGQNSPLHF
NA,TRBV29-1,TRBJ1-2,NA,TGCAGCGTTGAACTGCAAGCAGATTTCTATGGCTACACCTTC,CSVELQADFYGYTF
NA,TRBV5-8,TRBJ1-5,NA,TGTGCCAGCAGCCCCTTGGGGGTGAATCAGCCCCAGCATTTT,CASSPLGVNQPQHF
NA,TRBV9,TRBJ2-2,NA,TGTGCCAGCAGCCCCCTATCGGGGCTGACGGACACCGGGGAGCTGTTTTTT,CASSPLSGLTDTGELFF
NA,TRBV12-3/TRBV12-4,TRBJ2-7,NA,TGTGCCAGCAGTTTATTATGGGCCTACGAGCAGTACTTC,CASSLLWAYEQYF
NA,TRBV5-1,TRBJ2-5,NA,TGCGCCAGCAGCTTCGGGCCGCGAGAGACCCAGTACTTC,CASSFGPRETQYF
many,TRBV29-1,TRBJ1-5,NA,TGCAGCGTCGGTGAAGGTCCGAGCAATCAGCCCCAGCATTTT,CSVGEGPSNQPQHF
NA,TRBV3-1,TRBJ2-5,NA,TGTGCCAGCAGCCAAGGCCCTAAAGAGACCCAGTACTTC,CASSQGPKETQYF
NA,TRBV7-2,TRBJ2-1,NA,TGTGCCAGCAGTGACTCGGAGAACAATGAGCAGTTCTTC,CASSDSENNEQFF
few,TRBV4-2,TRBJ1-1,NA,TGTGCCAGCAGCCTACTAACGTCGGCCGAAGCTTTCTTT,CASSLLTSAEAFF